This T cell receptor beta chain emerged from a study of T cell clones after liver transplantation. Using immunoSEQ multiplex PCR, the repertoire was profiled, and TCRdb retains in-frame clones only, with some absent. Of some 70,000 clones in the sample, more than 90% are singletons; the top ten hold approximately 2.4%. On this clone: An end of the junction differs from the germline gene, which may be a read error.

The input for sequencing was CD4+ T cells from blood, taken before liver transplant. This clonotype was sampled from a human donor who received a liver transplant.

The CDR3 DNA is TGTGCTAGTGGTTTGGGCAGGCCGTCCTCCGAGCAGTACTTC. Translation gives CASGLGRPSSEQYF. The rearrangement uses TRBV12-5 and TRBJ2-7; no clear D. This CDR3 has 14 residues. CDR1 is LGHNT, CDR2 FRNRAP, per germline.